These 26 T cell receptor beta chains were sequenced from one sample in a study of cytomegalovirus exposure and HLA in healthy donors. Amplification used 60 Vbeta primers and 13 Jbeta primers. Profiling relied on immunoSEQ multiplex PCR, and the TCRdb table lists in-frame clones only, not all of them. The table shows over 110,000 clones, with 70% to 85% occurring only once. Sequenced sample: PBMCs. The receptors were sampled from a male donor in good health and CMV-seronegative.

This chain uses TRBV4-3 with TRBJ2-6; TRBD1 is a possible D gene (5 bases). This CDR3 is 17 amino acids long. Trimming stripped 0 bases from V and 6 bases from J, with 15 bases between. Germline V CDR1 and CDR2: LGHNA, YSLEER. The CDR3 nucleotides read TGCGCCAGCAGCCAAGATATGACAGCGTTTGCGGCCAACGTCCTGACTTTC. Protein: CASSQDMTAFAANVLTF.

This chain connects TRBV29-1 to TRBJ2-2; the match to TRBD1 covers 9 bases. The ends lost 6 bases at V and 6 bases at J; junction bases unmatched: 5. The germline V gene encodes CDR1 SQVTM and CDR2 ANQGSEA. The CDR3 consists of 13 residues. CDR3 sequence reads: CSVGQGTAGELFF. The CDR3 region has the DNA TGCAGCGTGGGACAGGGTACGGCCGGGGAGCTGTTTTTT.

For the CDR3, the DNA is TGTGCCAGCAGTTCAATCCCCGCGAGCAATCAGCCCCAGCATTTT. As protein: CASSSIPASNQPQHF. The chain links TRBV28 to TRBJ1-5; D not certain. The CDR3 is 15 amino acids. Germline V gives CDR1 MDHEN, CDR2 SYDVKM. V dropped 4 bases and J dropped 1 base, with 11 bases sitting between them.

This clone was recorded once. The V call is TRBV9, the J call TRBJ1-1; D is uncertain. Trimming took off 5 bases at V and 5 bases at J, with 16 bases between the two ends. CDR3 length: 14 amino acids. The germline CDR1 and CDR2 sequences are SGDLS and YYNGEE. The CDR3 DNA follows: TGTGCCAGCAGTTTCGGTGACGAGAGGACTGAAGCTTTCTTT. Protein product: CASSFGDERTEAFF.

The chain couples TRBV5-4 to TRBJ2-1; 14 bases are a match to TRBD2. Germline trimming cut 10 bases from V and 10 bases from J; bases unmatched to any gene: 7. The length of the CDR3 is 13 residues. Germline V gives CDR1 SGHNT, CDR2 YYREEE (reference sequence). For the CDR3, the DNA is TGTGCCGGAGGACTAGCGGGAGGTGGCGAGCAGTTCTTC. Translated: CAGGLAGGGEQFF.

This clone was seen only a few times. The same CDR3 is also encoded by other DNA sequences in this sample. The chain is built from TRBV18 and TRBJ2-1; 8 positions match TRBD1. V was clipped by 5 bases and J by 4 bases; unmatched bases: 4. The CDR3 loop spans 14 amino acids. The germline V gene has CDR1 KGHSH and CDR2 LQKENI. CDR3 bases: TGTGCCAGCTCATTGACAGGGGAATACAATGAGCAGTTCTTC. Translating gives CASSLTGEYNEQFF.

This rearrangement joins TRBV6-6 to TRBJ2-7; no clear D gene. CDR1 is MNHNY and CDR2 is SVGAGI in the germline V gene (reference sequence). The CDR3 covers 11 residues. The ends were cut back, 6 bases at V and 2 bases at J, with 5 bases in the middle. The CDR3 here is CASSGAYEQYF. The CDR3 region has the DNA TGTGCCAGCAGCGGTGCCTACGAGCAGTACTTC.

This rearrangement joins TRBV30 to TRBJ2-2; TRBD1 aligns across 7 bases. Germline CDR1 is GTSNPN and CDR2 is SVGIG (reference sequence). V lost 5 bases to trimming and J lost 6 bases; unmatched junction nucleotides: 6. CDR3 length equals 13 residues. CDR3 in amino acids: CAWATGVAGELFF. CDR3 DNA: TGTGCCTGGGCCACAGGGGTAGCCGGGGAGCTGTTTTTT.

This clone appeared a single time. The gene calls are TRBV4-1 and TRBJ1-4; no definite D call. CDR1 is MGHRA, CDR2 YSYEKL, per germline. There are 12 residues in the CDR3. V lost 0 bases, J lost 11 bases, and 7 bases lay in between. CDR3 nucleotides: TGCGCCAGCAGCCAAGAAGCGGCGAAACTGTTTTTT. Its protein product is CASSQEAAKLFF.

The rearrangement joins TRBV14 to TRBJ2-2; D is ambiguous. The CDR3 is 13 residues long. Between the trimmed V and J ends, which lost 1 base and 6 bases, there was a span of 6 bases. Germline CDR1 and CDR2: SGHDN and FVKESK. The CDR3 sequence: CASSQVRAGELFF. The CDR3 nucleotides are TGTGCCAGCAGCCAAGTACGCGCCGGGGAGCTGTTTTTT.

CDR3 DNA sequence: TGTGCCAGCAGTTTATCAATATTCTACGAGCAGTACTTC. Translating it yields CASSLSIFYEQYF. The chain has TRBV27 and TRBJ2-7; D is ambiguous. The V gene lost 0 bases and the J gene lost 3 bases, with 6 bases spanning the gap. This CDR3 has 13 residues. In germline, CDR1 is MNHEY, CDR2 SMNVEV (reference sequence).

The chain carries TRBV2 and TRBJ2-7, with 9 bases fitting TRBD2. The junction had 10 bases not matched to a gene; V was cut back by 5 bases and J by 2 bases. This CDR3 is built from 16 residues. Germline loops: CDR1 SNHLY, CDR2 FYNNEI. In nucleotides, the CDR3 is TGTGCCAGCAGTCCACTAATAGCGGGAGTTACCTACGAGCAGTACTTC. This translates into CASSPLIAGVTYEQYF.

The chain recombines TRBV9 with TRBJ2-7; D is uncertain. Germline V lookup: CDR1 SGDLS, CDR2 YYNGEE. The CDR3 totals 12 residues. The germline V and J ends were trimmed by 4 bases and 0 bases, with 5 bases remaining between them. The CDR3 nucleotides read TGTGCCAGCAGCCCTAGCTCCTACGAGCAGTACTTC. Protein sequence: CASSPSSYEQYF.

The chain is built from TRBV2 and TRBJ1-2; possible D gene TRBD1, 6 bases. The length of the CDR3 is 12 residues. Germline V lookup: CDR1 SNHLY, CDR2 FYNNEI. Trimming stripped 6 bases from V and 7 bases from J, with 12 bases between. CDR3 in DNA: TGTGCCAGCAGGCCAGGGGTCGCTGGCTACACCTTC. Its translation: CASRPGVAGYTF.

The count of this clone is one. The rearrangement uses TRBV9 and TRBJ2-3; the match to TRBD2 covers 8 bases. V was clipped by 1 base and J by 5 bases; unmatched bases: 0. Germline V lookup: CDR1 SGDLS, CDR2 YYNGEE. CDR3 length: 13 residues. The CDR3 protein is CASSVLAGDTQYF. CDR3 coding DNA: TGTGCCAGCAGCGTACTAGCGGGAGATACGCAGTATTTT.

The V gene is TRBV6-5, the J gene TRBJ2-3, with D hard to call. V dropped 0 bases and J dropped 1 base, with 8 bases sitting between them. This CDR3 is 15 amino acids long. Germline values: CDR1 MNHEY, CDR2 SVGAGI. The CDR3 DNA reads TGTGCCAGCAGTTACTCAATTAGTCGCACAGATACGCAGTATTTT. Amino acids: CASSYSISRTDTQYF.

The V call is TRBV9, the J call TRBJ2-1; D not certain. Germline assignment: CDR1 SGDLS and CDR2 YYNGEE. The CDR3 has 16 residues. The germline V and J ends were trimmed by 3 bases and 8 bases, with 21 bases remaining between them. The CDR3 bases are TGTGCCAGCAGCGCCCGTTGGTCCATTACTGGGCATGAGCAGTTCTTC. Residues: CASSARWSITGHEQFF.

The chain is built from TRBV7-9 and TRBJ1-1; possible D gene TRBD1, 6 bases. There are 13 residues in the CDR3. Germline loops: CDR1 SEHNR, CDR2 FQNEAQ (reference sequence). V was pared by 1 base and J by 7 bases, with 10 bases between. The CDR3 is CASSLVQGNEAFF. Here the CDR3 DNA reads TGTGCCAGCAGCTTAGTACAGGGTAATGAAGCTTTCTTT.

The chain carries TRBV5-6 and TRBJ2-2; D may be TRBD1 (5 bases). This CDR3 contains 18 residues. Germline assignment: CDR1 SGHDT and CDR2 YYEEEE. V gave up 3 bases and J gave up 1 base, with 19 bases separating them. CDR3 sequence reads: CASSWALGLFGNTGELFF. As DNA, the CDR3 is TGTGCCAGCAGCTGGGCCTTGGGGCTCTTTGGGAACACCGGGGAGCTGTTTTTT.

This chain uses TRBV6-5 with TRBJ2-7, with D maybe TRBD1 (6 bases). The CDR3 sequence is 13 residues long. Between the trimmed V and J ends, which lost 6 bases and 6 bases, there was a span of 15 bases. CDR1 is MNHEY, CDR2 SVGAGI, per germline. This chain's CDR3 is CASSQGLRGEQYF. CDR3 coding DNA: TGTGCCAGCAGCCAGGGGCTGAGGGGCGAGCAGTACTTC.

With regard to this clone: The same CDR3 also results from other DNA sequences found in this sample. The chain carries TRBV6-5 and TRBJ2-3, with a weak D call TRBD2 (5 bases). The germline V gene encodes CDR1 MNHEY and CDR2 SVGAGI. Trimming took 2 bases from V and 3 from J, leaving 9 bases between them. CDR3 length equals 14 residues. In nucleotides, the CDR3 is TGTGCCAGCAGTTACGGCCGGGGAACAGATACGCAGTATTTT. This encodes CASSYGRGTDTQYF.

This sequence joins TRBV18 and TRBJ2-1, with D possibly TRBD2 on 5 matching bases. Per the germline V gene, CDR1 is KGHSH and CDR2 is LQKENI. The length of the CDR3 is 14 residues. Trimming pared 5 bases from V and 0 bases from J, leaving 8 bases between. The CDR3 coding sequence is TGTGCCAGCTCAAACAGCGGCTCCTACAATGAGCAGTTCTTC. Residues: CASSNSGSYNEQFF.

The CDR3 spells CASSKRGLIDEQFF. CDR3 in DNA: TGTGCCAGCAGCAAACGAGGGCTTATCGATGAGCAGTTCTTC. The chain has TRBV21-1 and TRBJ2-1; the D call TRBD2 from the table was never checked on the DNA. TRBV21-1 is annotated as a pseudogene. The CDR3 totals 14 residues.

This chain joins TRBV29-1 and TRBJ2-7, with no clear D. Trimming left V 6 bases short and J 0 bases short, with 6 bases between. The CDR3 consists of 11 residues. Germline V gives CDR1 SQVTM, CDR2 ANQGSEA. CDR3 loop: CSVYSSYEQYF. The DNA of the CDR3 is TGCAGCGTATACAGCTCCTACGAGCAGTACTTC.

The V call is TRBV29-1, the J call TRBJ2-5, with TRBD2 matching over 11 bases. The ends lost 4 bases at V and 0 bases at J; junction bases unmatched: 7. This CDR3 is built from 16 residues. CDR1 is SQVTM, CDR2 ANQGSEA, per germline. The chain's CDR3 is CSVAPASGRYQETQYF. The CDR3 DNA is TGCAGCGTTGCGCCGGCTAGCGGGAGGTACCAAGAGACCCAGTACTTC.

The rearrangement uses TRBV25-1 and TRBJ1-4, with 9 bases fitting TRBD1. Germline V gene data show CDR1 as MGHDK and CDR2 as SYGVNS. The trim removed 4 bases at V and 2 bases at J, leaving 5 bases unmatched. This CDR3 region has 16 residues. In DNA, the CDR3 is TGTGCCAGCAGTGGGGACAGGGCGGGCACTAATGAAAAACTGTTTTTT. Translating it yields CASSGDRAGTNEKLFF. Full variable domain (rest looked up from reference TRBV25-1 and TRBJ1-4): EADIYQTPRYLVIGTGKKITLECSQTMGHDKMYWYQQDPGMELHLIHYSYGVNSTEKGDLSSESTVSRIRTEHFPLTLESARPSHTSQYLCASSGDRAGTNEKLFFGSGTQLSVL.